This T cell receptor beta chain was identified during a study of T-cell memory formation after mild COVID-19. Study-wide results and limits: Later expanders leaned CD4+, whereas clones that contracted between day 15 and 85 were balanced CD4/CD8. The pre-infection memory compartment contained some responding clones, suggesting cross-reactive memory joined.

To note about this clonotype: Its antigen is still unknown.

From 5'RACE with constant-segment primers came TCR alpha and TCR beta cDNA libraries that carried sample barcodes and UMIs. Using its own MiXCR run on the 5' RACE reads, TCRdb lists one record per CDR3 protein. The sample shows 190,000 or so distinct CDR3 sequences, more than 9% of them seen only once. After removal of 0 bases from V and 2 bases from J, the junction contained 7 bases not matched to a gene. Germline V gene lookup returns CDR1 DFQATT and CDR2 SNEGSKA (reference sequence). This CDR3 is built from 16 residues. The chain uses TRBV20-1 and TRBJ1-1; 9 bases match TRBD1. The clonotype was recovered from a man between 18 and 35 years old who had mild COVID-19 (a few samples of this study predate the infection). Cell type and time point are not known. The material sequenced was PBMCs or a T cell subset sorted from them (not recorded which). CDR3 sequence: CSARDWGTGRNTEAFF. CDR3 DNA sequence: TGCAGTGCTAGAGATTGGGGGACAGGGCGTAACACTGAAGCTTTCTTT.